Listed below are T cell receptor beta chains from one sample, sequenced in a study of shared clonotypes between healthy human individuals. TCRdb's copy holds only in-frame clones and misses some; the assay was immunoSEQ multiplex PCR. The table has some 2,000,000 clones, almost 96% seen once; the top ten hold less than 0.15%. The sequencing input was naive CD4+ T cells sorted from blood. The receptor source for this set is a man aged 18-30 years in good health. Each CDR3 is given with its conserved first and last residue. The order of the fields is J gene, V gene, CDR3 protein.

TRBJ2-1 | TRBV27 | CASSFGNEQFF
TRBJ1-2 | TRBV18 | CASSPGTGELYGYTF
TRBJ2-1 | TRBV5-1 | CASQVAGTSSFYEQFF
TRBJ2-5 | TRBV9 | CASSYNQETQYF
TRBJ2-2 | TRBV11-2 | CASSSTGSANTGELFF
TRBJ2-3 | TRBV5-1 | CASEGLDRQYF
TRBJ2-1 | TRBV5-1 | CASSLGQSYNEQFF
TRBJ1-5 | TRBV7-8 | CASSLKGDSNQPQHF
TRBJ1-5 | TRBV6-6 | CASSYRDSSNQPQHF
TRBJ2-7 | TRBV5-1 | CASSRKGTSGAGEQYF
TRBJ1-6 | TRBV30 | CAWSLQGAPITPLHF
TRBJ2-5 | TRBV27 | CASGSHRDQSPNYLETQYF
TRBJ2-2 | TRBV5-1 | CASNIEFGELFF
TRBJ2-7 | TRBV5-4 | CASSGSSSYEQYF
TRBJ1-4 | TRBV21-1 | CASSIGTDPPTFNEKLFF
TRBJ1-5 | TRBV30 | CAWSLGEASQPQHF
TRBJ2-3 | TRBV18 | CASSPDRGRTDTQYF
TRBJ2-1 | TRBV5-6 | CASSLRTQRGTNEQFF
TRBJ2-1 | TRBV5-1 | CASSLAGAPQNEQFF
TRBJ1-2 | TRBV4-2 | CASSQDQEPENYGYTF
TRBJ1-1 | TRBV5-4 | CASSSASNTEAFF
TRBJ1-1 | TRBV2 | CASSGQGAGNTEAFF
TRBJ1-5 | TRBV28 | CASSLGQPQHF
TRBJ1-6 | TRBV7-9 | CASRLGRDSPLHF
TRBJ1-1 | TRBV29-1 | CSVDNGRNTEAFF
TRBJ1-2 | TRBV2 | CASSEQGQSNYGYTF
TRBJ2-1 | TRBV7-2 | CASSLAFSGYNEQFF
TRBJ1-1 | TRBV27 | CASSYRGLNTEAFF
TRBJ1-4 | TRBV2 | CASRTGPEKLFF
TRBJ1-1 | TRBV11-2 | CASSADRGGTEAFF
TRBJ1-1 | TRBV6-1 | CASSEARLTEAFF
TRBJ2-3 | TRBV30 | CAWSVQLPPDTQYF
TRBJ2-7 | TRBV11-1 | CASSSTGLGGSYEQYF
TRBJ1-1 | TRBV29-1 | CSVPRYAAGQVEAFF
TRBJ2-2 | TRBV19 | CASLRTSGNTGELFF
TRBJ2-2 | TRBV19 | CASGNRTGDTGELFF
TRBJ2-7 | TRBV28 | CASSVIDRIVDEQYF
TRBJ1-5 | TRBV5-1 | CASSDTGGSNQPQHF
TRBJ1-2 | TRBV19 | CASSGGRGYTF
TRBJ2-7 | TRBV11-2 | CASSSGLRQYF
TRBJ1-4 | TRBV14 | CASTRGPNEKLFF
TRBJ1-2 | TRBV7-8 | CASSIYSGLKGYTF
TRBJ2-3 | TRBV7-7 | CASSPGLGATDTQYF
TRBJ2-5 | TRBV9 | CASSEGDSLGETQYF
TRBJ1-2 | TRBV11-2 | CASSYRARSLNYGYTF
TRBJ2-3 | TRBV6-1 | CASSFRDREVDTQYF